These 9 T cell receptor beta chains share one sample of origin, sequenced in a study of regulatory T cells. Study results and limitations: Hydrophobic residues at CDR3 positions 6 and 7 were enriched in conventional CD4+ T cells of CD3G-deficient patients.

Primers: 52 TRBV forward and 13 TRBJ reverse. Data came from immunoSEQ multiplex PCR; TCRdb stores just in-frame clones and leaves some out. The sample has 30,000 to 40,000 clones, around 89% seen once. No antigens are known for them. Sample: conventional CD4+ T cells sorted from blood. These receptors all stem from a person aged 18 to 29 with CD3G deficiency.

The V call is TRBV5-1, the J call TRBJ2-1, with 8 bases lining up with TRBD1. The J segment lost 3 bases and the V segment lost 1 base, leaving 9 bases of the junction unmatched. There are 17 residues in the CDR3. Looked up from germline, CDR1 is SGHRS and CDR2 is YFSETQ. The CDR3 DNA follows: TGCGCCAGCAGCTTGACCCCGGGACAGGACTACTACAATGAGCAGTTCTTC. It codes for CASSLTPGQDYYNEQFF.

The chain recombines TRBV30 with TRBJ1-1; a possible D gene is TRBD1 (5 bases). The CDR3 length is 14 residues. Germline V gives CDR1 GTSNPN, CDR2 SVGIG (reference sequence). Trimming took off 2 bases at V and 1 base at J, with 11 bases between the two ends. The CDR3 here is CAWSSRQKNTEAFF. CDR3 DNA: TGTGCCTGGAGTTCCAGACAGAAGAACACTGAAGCTTTCTTT.

The gene calls are TRBV6-1 and TRBJ1-2, with 8 bases that match TRBD1. This CDR3 is built from 15 residues. Per germline, CDR1 MNHNS and CDR2 SASEGT. The J segment lost 11 bases and the V segment lost 6 bases, leaving 17 bases of the junction unmatched. The CDR3 DNA is TGTGCCAGCAGGAAAGACAGGGGCATCCTAGCGAGGTACACCTTC. This encodes CASRKDRGILARYTF.

J is TRBJ1-5 and V is TRBV28; D is unresolved. Per the germline V gene, CDR1 is MDHEN and CDR2 is SYDVKM. The CDR3 extends over 15 amino acids. The V end was cut by 3 bases, the J end by 6 bases, with 15 bases between. The chain's CDR3 is CASSFSGPPLQPQHF. The CDR3 nucleotides read TGTGCCAGCAGTTTCTCTGGGCCACCCCTTCAGCCCCAGCATTTT.

The V call is TRBV10-3, the J call TRBJ2-7; 9 nucleotides align to TRBD1. The CDR3 totals 14 residues. The ends lost 6 bases at V and 5 bases at J; junction bases unmatched: 8. From germline, CDR1 is ENHRY and CDR2 SYGVKD. CDR3 sequence (DNA): TGTGCCATCAGCCCGGACAGGGGAACGAACGAGCAGTACTTC. It translates to CAISPDRGTNEQYF.

CDR3 amino acids: CASSETYGQGRNYGYTF. The CDR3 coding sequence is TGTGCCAGCAGTGAGACATACGGACAGGGAAGGAACTATGGCTACACCTTC. The V gene is TRBV6-1, the J gene TRBJ1-2, with 8 bases lining up with TRBD1. Germline CDR1 is MNHNS and CDR2 is SASEGT. The trim removed 3 bases at V and 2 bases at J, leaving 11 bases unmatched. CDR3 length equals 17 residues.

The chain recombines TRBV19 with TRBJ2-2, with D hard to call. V was cut by 5 bases and J by 4 bases, with 17 bases left in between. From germline, CDR1 is LNHDA and CDR2 SQIVND (reference sequence). CDR3 length: 16 amino acids. The CDR3 spells CASSPTDRSLTGELFF. The CDR3 DNA sequence: TGTGCCAGTAGTCCCACCGATAGGTCTCTCACCGGGGAGCTGTTTTTT.

The chain uses TRBV28 and TRBJ2-1, with 12 bases aligning to TRBD2. Losses at the gene ends were 3 bases for V and 5 bases for J; bases not matched to a gene: 14. The V gene's germline CDR1 is MDHEN and CDR2 SYDVKM. The CDR3 is made up of 19 amino acids. As DNA, the CDR3 is TGTGCCAGCAGTTTTCCCCGAATGCTTCTAGCGGGAGGGAACAATGAGCAGTTCTTC. Its protein is CASSFPRMLLAGGNNEQFF.

The rearrangement links TRBV5-1 to TRBJ2-1; no firm D call. V was clipped by 1 base and J by 9 bases, with 17 bases between them. Germline assignment: CDR1 SGHRS and CDR2 YFSETQ. The CDR3 has 15 residues. As DNA, the CDR3 is TGCGCCAGCAGCTTGTCCTTTGTGAGCGTGGGTGAGCAGTTCTTC. Translating gives CASSLSFVSVGEQFF. Full variable domain (outside the CDR3, taken from reference TRBV5-1 and TRBJ2-1): KAGVTQTPRYLIKTRGQQVTLSCSPISGHRSVSWYQQTPGQGLQFLFEYFSETQRNKGNFPGRFSGRQFSNSRSEMNVSTLELGDSALYLCASSLSFVSVGEQFFGPGTRLTVL.